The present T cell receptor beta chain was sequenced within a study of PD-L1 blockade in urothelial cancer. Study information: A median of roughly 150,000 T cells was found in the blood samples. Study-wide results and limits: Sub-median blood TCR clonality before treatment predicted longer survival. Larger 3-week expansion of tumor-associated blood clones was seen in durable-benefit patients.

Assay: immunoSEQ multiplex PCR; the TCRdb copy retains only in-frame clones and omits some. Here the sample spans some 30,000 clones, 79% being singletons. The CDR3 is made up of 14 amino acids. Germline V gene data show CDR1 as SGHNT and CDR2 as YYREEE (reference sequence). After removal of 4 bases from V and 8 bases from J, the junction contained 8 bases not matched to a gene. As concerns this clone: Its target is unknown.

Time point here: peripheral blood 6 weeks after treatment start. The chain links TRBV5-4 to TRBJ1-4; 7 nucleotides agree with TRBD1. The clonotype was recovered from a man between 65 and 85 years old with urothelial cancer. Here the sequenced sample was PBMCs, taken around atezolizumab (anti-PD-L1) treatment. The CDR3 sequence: CASSPPGQPEKLFF. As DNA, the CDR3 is TGTGCCAGCAGCCCCCCGGGACAGCCCGAAAAACTGTTTTTT.